The 29 T cell receptor beta chains given below trace back to one sample, sequenced in a study of blood T cell repertoires in COVID-19. Assay used: immunoSEQ multiplex PCR; TCRdb lists only in-frame clones, some missing. Of 60,000 to 85,000 clones in the sample, around nine tenths were seen once. Source material: peripheral blood. The source of these receptors is a woman over 75 with active or convalescent COVID-19.

This clone has a single count. The chain couples TRBV4-3 to TRBJ1-2; 9 bases line up with TRBD1. The CDR3 loop spans 15 amino acids. Germline values: CDR1 LGHNA, CDR2 YSLEER. Trimming cost V 4 bases and J 8 bases; bases outside gene matches: 11. The CDR3: CASSPQGTGMRGYTF. In DNA form, the CDR3 reads TGCGCCAGCAGCCCCCAGGGGACAGGGATGAGGGGCTACACCTTC.

The chain recombines TRBV14 with TRBJ2-5; D may be TRBD1 (5 bases). V lost 5 bases and J lost 10, with 17 bases in between. Germline V gene lookup returns CDR1 SGHDN and CDR2 FVKESK. CDR3 length: 13 residues. Here the CDR3 reads CASSGVRGMNQYF. The CDR3 nucleotides are TGTGCCAGCAGCGGTGTTAGGGGAATGAACCAGTACTTC.

The chain uses TRBV4-3 and TRBJ2-3, with D possibly matching TRBD2 (6 bases). V shed 4 bases and J shed 0 bases, with 11 bases lying between them. The CDR3 has 15 residues. CDR1 is LGHNA and CDR2 is YSLEER in the germline V gene. The CDR3 sequence is CASSPSVFSTDTQYF. CDR3 DNA sequence: TGCGCCAGCAGCCCTAGCGTGTTTAGCACAGATACGCAGTATTTT.

J is TRBJ2-2 and V is TRBV6-5; D remains unclear. Germline CDR1 MNHEY, CDR2 SVGAGI. V was pared by 2 bases and J by 5 bases, with 3 bases between. CDR3 length equals 12 residues. The CDR3 DNA sequence: TGTGCCAGCAGTTACCGGACCGGGGAGCTGTTTTTT. Its protein product is CASSYRTGELFF.

This clone has a single count. This chain joins TRBV7-2 and TRBJ2-3; TRBD2 agrees at 12 bases. Germline values: CDR1 SGHTA, CDR2 FQGNSA. The V and J ends lost 2 bases and 4 bases, in that order; junction bases with no gene match: 7. The CDR3 length is 17 residues. The CDR3 region is CASSLTLAGGGSDTQYF. The CDR3 bases are TGTGCCAGCAGCTTAACACTAGCGGGAGGAGGCTCAGATACGCAGTATTTT.

V usage is TRBV21-1 and J usage is TRBJ2-7; the DNA was not used to check the table's D call, TRBD2. TRBV21-1 corresponds to a pseudogene. The CDR3 loop spans 15 amino acids. The CDR3 sequence: CASSKAEGLSYEQYF. The CDR3 region has the DNA TGTGCCAGCAGCAAAGCGGAGGGGCTATCCTACGAGCAGTACTTC.

V usage is TRBV20-1 and J usage is TRBJ1-6, with D uncertain. With 5 bases removed from V and 14 bases from J, the gap between germline ends came to 10 bases. Germline values: CDR1 DFQATT, CDR2 SNEGSKA (reference sequence). The CDR3 is made up of 10 amino acids. The DNA for the CDR3 is TGCAGTGCTCCCCTCGTATCCCTCCACTTT. Its translation is CSAPLVSLHF.

The chain is built from TRBV5-6 and TRBJ1-2; D possibly corresponds to TRBD1 (6 bases). This CDR3 is built from 17 residues. Germline CDR1 and CDR2: SGHDT and YYEEEE. Trimming removed 3 bases from V and 0 bases from J, with 18 bases in between. CDR3 in amino acids: CASSSIARTDPNYGYTF. For the CDR3, the DNA is TGTGCCAGCAGCTCCATAGCCCGGACAGATCCTAACTATGGCTACACCTTC.

This chain links TRBV7-2 with TRBJ2-7; a weak D match, TRBD2 (7 bases). V lost 2 bases and J lost 5, with 19 bases in between. This CDR3 region has 16 residues. The V gene's germline CDR1 is SGHTA and CDR2 FQGNSA. CDR3 coding DNA: TGTGCCAGCAGCTTATTCGGGGGGCTAACGCTTGACGAGCAGTACTTC. This codes for CASSLFGGLTLDEQYF.

V gene TRBV6-1 combines with J gene TRBJ2-7, with D maybe TRBD2 (5 bases). The CDR3 sequence is 14 residues long. The V end was cut by 2 bases, the J end by 6 bases, with 14 bases between. Germline lookup yields CDR1 MNHNS and CDR2 SASEGT. CDR3 protein: CASSERSLAPEQYF. CDR3 bases: TGTGCCAGCAGTGAAAGGTCTCTAGCTCCCGAGCAGTACTTC.

V is TRBV6-2 or TRBV6-3 and J is TRBJ1-5; D is unclear. Trimming took off 6 bases at V and 4 bases at J, with 7 bases between the two ends. Germline V gives CDR1 MNHEY, CDR2 SVGEGT. This CDR3 spans 12 amino acids. The CDR3 DNA follows: TGTGCCAGCAGCCCCGGGAATCAGCCCCAGCATTTT. This sequence encodes CASSPGNQPQHF.

This sequence joins TRBV10-2 and TRBJ2-4, with 8 bases fitting TRBD2. J gave up 0 bases and V 3 bases, and 1 base lay outside the gene matches. CDR1 is WSHSY and CDR2 is SAAADI in the germline V gene. The CDR3 spans 15 residues. The CDR3: CASSEAGEAKNIQYF. The DNA of the CDR3 is TGCGCCAGCAGTGAAGCGGGAGAAGCCAAAAACATTCAGTACTTC.

V gene TRBV28 combines with J gene TRBJ1-2; 8 bases align to TRBD1. V lost 5 bases to trimming and J lost 2 bases; unmatched junction nucleotides: 7. The germline CDR1 and CDR2 sequences are MDHEN and SYDVKM. The CDR3 sequence is 15 residues long. CDR3 in amino acids: CASSGRDRKNYGYTF. The DNA of the CDR3 is TGTGCCAGCAGTGGCCGGGACAGGAAAAACTATGGCTACACCTTC.

The rearrangement joins TRBV5-6 to TRBJ1-5; D is unresolved. Germline values: CDR1 SGHDT, CDR2 YYEEEE. CDR3 length: 14 amino acids. The V and J ends lost 2 bases and 0 bases respectively, with 6 bases between them. CDR3 coding DNA: TGTGCCAGCAGCTTCGGGTTTAGCAATCAGCCCCAGCATTTT. The encoded protein is CASSFGFSNQPQHF.

This chain links TRBV7-8 with TRBJ2-5, with D maybe TRBD2 (5 bases). Trimming shortened V by 3 bases and J by 5 bases, and 13 bases separated the two germline ends. CDR1 SGHVS and CDR2 FQNEAQ come from the germline V gene. The CDR3 runs 14 residues. CDR3 in amino acids: CASSFPGVMETQYF. The CDR3 DNA reads TGTGCCAGCAGCTTCCCCGGGGTAATGGAGACCCAGTACTTC.

The chain couples TRBV7-2 to TRBJ2-3, with TRBD2 matching over 9 bases. The CDR3 has 16 amino acids. Germline-derived CDR1 and CDR2 are SGHTA and FQGNSA. Germline trimming cut 5 bases from V and 6 bases from J; bases unmatched to any gene: 12. In DNA form, the CDR3 reads TGTGCCAGCAGCCCGAAACGGTTACTAGCGGGCGATACGCAGTATTTT. Protein product: CASSPKRLLAGDTQYF.

The V and J genes are TRBV2 and TRBJ2-3, with 15 nucleotides matching TRBD2. Trimming took 7 bases from V and 3 from J; bases not matched to a gene: 11. The CDR3 is made up of 18 amino acids. The germline CDR1 and CDR2 sequences are SNHLY and FYNNEI. CDR3 in DNA: TGTGCCAGCAAAAGGACTAGCGGGGGGGCGGTAGCAACAGATACGCAGTATTTT. This translates into CASKRTSGGAVATDTQYF.

The gene calls are TRBV7-6 and TRBJ2-7, with unresolved D. Trimming removed 2 bases at V and 5 bases at J, with 10 bases between. Germline CDR1 and CDR2: SGHVS and FNYEAQ. This CDR3 has 13 residues. CDR3 DNA sequence: TGTGCCAGCAGCTTAAGTACTCGTAACGAGCAGTACTTC. This encodes CASSLSTRNEQYF.

This chain uses TRBV7-3 with TRBJ2-7, with 12 bases lining up with TRBD1. Germline V gene data show CDR1 as SGHTA and CDR2 as FQGTGA. The trim removed 5 bases at V and 5 bases at J, leaving 7 bases unmatched. This CDR3 contains 15 residues. The CDR3 loop is CASSVSGQGADEQYF. The CDR3 DNA follows: TGTGCCAGCAGCGTATCGGGACAGGGGGCCGACGAGCAGTACTTC.

This clone turned up a few times. J is TRBJ1-2 and V is TRBV7-3; TRBD1 agrees at 8 bases. Germline lookup yields CDR1 SGHTA and CDR2 FQGTGA. The V segment lost 2 bases and the J segment 6 bases; nucleotides outside the gene matches: 8. CDR3 length equals 15 residues. The CDR3 is CASSLSAAGGDGYTF. The CDR3 region has the DNA TGTGCCAGCAGCTTATCAGCGGCAGGGGGCGATGGCTACACCTTC. The full variable domain, with the rest looked up from reference TRBV7-3 and TRBJ1-2, is GAGVSQTPSNKVTEKGKYVELRCDPISGHTALYWYRQSLGQGPEFLIYFQGTGAADDSGLPNDRFFAVRPEGSVSTLKIQRTERGDSAVYLCASSLSAAGGDGYTFGSGTRLTVV.

V usage is TRBV5-3 and J usage is TRBJ2-6; D is ambiguous. TRBV5-3 is designated an ORF whose function remains uncertain. The V and J ends lost 0 bases and 3 bases respectively, with 7 bases between them. This CDR3 spans 15 amino acids. The DNA of the CDR3 is TGTGCCAGAAGCTTGGGGCTCTTTGGGGCCAACGTCCTGACTTTC. This encodes CARSLGLFGANVLTF.

This chain joins TRBV5-1 and TRBJ1-4; TRBD1 agrees at 7 bases. The germline gives CDR1 SGHRS, CDR2 YFSETQ. This CDR3 is built from 13 residues. V shed 4 bases and J 7 bases; nucleotides not matched to a gene: 4. The CDR3 here is CASSIDRAEKLFF. Written as DNA, the CDR3 is TGCGCCAGCAGCATTGACAGGGCTGAAAAACTGTTTTTT.

The chain combines TRBV6-5 with TRBJ1-5, with TRBD1 matching 7 bases. V gave up 6 bases and J gave up 4 bases; unmatched junction bases: 6. The CDR3 is 14 amino acids. Germline CDR1 MNHEY, CDR2 SVGAGI. The CDR3 DNA reads TGTGCCAGCAGCCCGACAGGGCGTAATCAGCCCCAGCATTTT. This codes for CASSPTGRNQPQHF.

This clone was observed at least ten times. The genes are TRBV27 and TRBJ1-6; 7 nucleotides line up with TRBD1. There are 15 residues in the CDR3. V gave up 7 bases and J gave up 8 bases; unmatched junction bases: 11. Germline-derived CDR1 and CDR2 are MNHEY and SMNVEV (reference sequence). The CDR3: CASTVRRTGDSPLHF. Here the CDR3 DNA reads TGTGCCAGCACGGTTCGGCGGACAGGAGATTCACCCCTCCACTTT.

V gene TRBV30 combines with J gene TRBJ1-2, with D maybe TRBD1 (5 bases). The germline V gene has CDR1 GTSNPN and CDR2 SVGIG (reference sequence). The CDR3 contains 12 residues. Trimming left V 4 bases short and J 6 bases short, with 12 bases between. Here the CDR3 DNA reads TGTGCCTGGAAAAGGGGCCGGGATGGCTACACCTTC. It encodes CAWKRGRDGYTF.

This clone was picked up one time. The chain employs TRBV19 and TRBJ1-2; possibly TRBD1 for D (6 bases). This CDR3 comprises 13 residues. V was trimmed by 4 bases and J by 8 bases, leaving 14 bases between them. Germline values: CDR1 LNHDA, CDR2 SQIVND (reference sequence). The CDR3 DNA reads as TGTGCCAGTAGTAAGCCAGGGGAGAGGGGCTACACCTTC. This codes for CASSKPGERGYTF. Using reference TRBV19 and TRBJ1-2 for the parts outside the CDR3, the full variable domain is DGGITQSPKYLFRKEGQNVTLSCEQNLNHDAMYWYRQDPGQGLRLIYYSQIVNDFQKGDIAEGYSVSREKKESFPLTVTSAQKNPTAFYLCASSKPGERGYTFGSGTRLTVV.

This chain joins TRBV6-5 and TRBJ2-7, with a possible D match to TRBD1 (6 bases). Per the germline V gene, CDR1 is MNHEY and CDR2 is SVGAGI. The CDR3 totals 14 residues. Between the trimmed V and J ends, which lost 6 bases and 2 bases, there was a span of 14 bases. The CDR3 sequence is CASRRPGQAYEQYF. The CDR3 DNA reads as TGTGCCAGCAGACGCCCGGGACAAGCCTACGAGCAGTACTTC.

The chain recombines TRBV19 with TRBJ2-7, with D possibly matching TRBD1 (6 bases). The V gene's germline CDR1 is LNHDA and CDR2 SQIVND (reference sequence). CDR3 size: 15 residues. The V and J ends lost 4 bases and 3 bases respectively, with 16 bases between them. CDR3 residues: CASSTGQWGVYEQYF. CDR3 nucleotides: TGTGCCAGTAGTACCGGACAGTGGGGAGTCTACGAGCAGTACTTC.

The chain uses TRBV18 and TRBJ2-3, with D hard to call. In germline, CDR1 is KGHSH, CDR2 LQKENI. Trimming left V 5 bases short and J 0 bases short, with 18 bases between. This CDR3 has 17 amino acids. The CDR3 sequence is CASSVDPVRISTDTQYF. The CDR3 DNA is TGTGCCAGCTCAGTCGATCCCGTGCGGATAAGCACAGATACGCAGTATTTT.